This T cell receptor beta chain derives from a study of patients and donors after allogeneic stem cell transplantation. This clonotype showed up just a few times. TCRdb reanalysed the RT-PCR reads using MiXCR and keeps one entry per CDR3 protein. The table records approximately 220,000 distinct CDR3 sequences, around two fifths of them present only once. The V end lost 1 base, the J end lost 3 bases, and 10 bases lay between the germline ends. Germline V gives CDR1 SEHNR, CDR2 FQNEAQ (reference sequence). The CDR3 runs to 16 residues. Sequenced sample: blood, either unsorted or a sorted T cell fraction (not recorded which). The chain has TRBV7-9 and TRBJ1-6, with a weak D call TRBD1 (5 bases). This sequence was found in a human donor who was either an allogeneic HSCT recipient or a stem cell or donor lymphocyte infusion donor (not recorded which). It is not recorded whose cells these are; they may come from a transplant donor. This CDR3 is CASSLVGQYYNSPLHF. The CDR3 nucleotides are TGTGCCAGCAGCTTAGTGGGGCAGTACTATAATTCACCCCTCCACTTT.